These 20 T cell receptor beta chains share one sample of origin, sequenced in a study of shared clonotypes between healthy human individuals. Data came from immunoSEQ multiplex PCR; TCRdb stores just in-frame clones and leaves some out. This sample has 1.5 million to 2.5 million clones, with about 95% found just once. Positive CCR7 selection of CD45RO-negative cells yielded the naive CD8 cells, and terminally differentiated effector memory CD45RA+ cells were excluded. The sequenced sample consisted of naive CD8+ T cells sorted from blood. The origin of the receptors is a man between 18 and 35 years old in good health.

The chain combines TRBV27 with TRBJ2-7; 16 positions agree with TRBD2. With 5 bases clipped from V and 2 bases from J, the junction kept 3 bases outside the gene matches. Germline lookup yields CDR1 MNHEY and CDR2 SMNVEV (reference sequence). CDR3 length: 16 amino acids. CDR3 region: CASSRGTSGGAYEQYF. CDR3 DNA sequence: TGTGCCAGCAGTCGCGGGACTAGCGGGGGGGCCTACGAGCAGTACTTC.

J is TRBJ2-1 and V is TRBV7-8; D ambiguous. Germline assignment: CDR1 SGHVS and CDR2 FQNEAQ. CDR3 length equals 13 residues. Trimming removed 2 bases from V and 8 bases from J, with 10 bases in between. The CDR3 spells CASSLRGSDEQFF. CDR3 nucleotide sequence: TGTGCCAGCAGCTTACGTGGCTCTGATGAGCAGTTCTTC.

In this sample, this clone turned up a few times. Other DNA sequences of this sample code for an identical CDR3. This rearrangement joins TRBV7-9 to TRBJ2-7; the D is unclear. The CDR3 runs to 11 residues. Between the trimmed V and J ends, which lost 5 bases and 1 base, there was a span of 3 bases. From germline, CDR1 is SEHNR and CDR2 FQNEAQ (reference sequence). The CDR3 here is CASSASYEQYF. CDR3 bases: TGTGCCAGCAGCGCATCCTACGAGCAGTACTTC.

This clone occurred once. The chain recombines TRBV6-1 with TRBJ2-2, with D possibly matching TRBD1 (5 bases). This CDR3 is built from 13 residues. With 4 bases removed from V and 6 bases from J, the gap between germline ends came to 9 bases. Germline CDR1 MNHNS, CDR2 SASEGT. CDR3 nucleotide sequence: TGTGCCAGCAGTGCGCAGGGCTCCGGGGAGCTGTTTTTT. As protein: CASSAQGSGELFF.

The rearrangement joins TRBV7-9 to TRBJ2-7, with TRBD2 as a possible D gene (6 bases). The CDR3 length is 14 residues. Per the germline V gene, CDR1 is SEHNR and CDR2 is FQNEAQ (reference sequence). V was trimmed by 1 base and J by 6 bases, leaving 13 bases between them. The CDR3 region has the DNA TGTGCCAGCAGCTTAGAACTAGCAGCGGGCGAGCAGTACTTC. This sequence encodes CASSLELAAGEQYF. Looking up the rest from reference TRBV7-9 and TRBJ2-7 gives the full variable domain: DTGVSQNPRHKITKRGQNVTFRCDPISEHNRLYWYRQTLGQGPEFLTYFQNEAQLEKSRLLSDRFSAERPKGSFSTLEIQRTEQGDSAMYLCASSLELAAGEQYFGPGTRLTVT.

CDR3 bases: TGTGCCAGCAGTCTCGGGGGGCGCGAGGCCGAAGCTTTCTTT. Translation: CASSLGGREAEAFF. The chain joins TRBV28 to TRBJ1-1; tentative D call: TRBD1 (6 bases). CDR1 MDHEN and CDR2 SYDVKM come from the germline V gene. The CDR3 has 14 residues. The V end was cut by 5 bases, the J end by 8 bases, with 18 bases between.

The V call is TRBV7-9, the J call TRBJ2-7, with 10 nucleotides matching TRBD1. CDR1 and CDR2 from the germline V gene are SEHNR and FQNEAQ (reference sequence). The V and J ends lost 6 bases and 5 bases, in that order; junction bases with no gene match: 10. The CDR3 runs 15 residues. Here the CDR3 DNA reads TGTGCCAGCAGGGTAACCGGGACAGGGGACAACGAGCAGTACTTC. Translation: CASRVTGTGDNEQYF.

The CDR3 loop is CASSLERYEQYF. CDR3 coding DNA: TGTGCCAGCAGCCTGGAGCGCTACGAGCAGTACTTC. The rearrangement joins TRBV13 to TRBJ2-7; unclear D gene. The V gene lost 5 bases and the J gene lost 3 bases, with 8 bases spanning the gap. Germline V lookup: CDR1 PRHDT, CDR2 FYEKMQ (reference sequence). The CDR3 contains 12 residues.

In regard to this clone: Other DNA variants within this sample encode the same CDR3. The CDR3 sequence: CASSVSGTEGYEQYF. The CDR3, as DNA: TGTGCCAGCAGCGTATCCGGGACAGAGGGGTACGAGCAGTACTTC. The V gene is TRBV9, the J gene TRBJ2-7, with 7 bases identical to TRBD1. CDR3 length: 15 residues. V dropped 1 base and J dropped 4; count of bases not matched to a gene: 8. Germline V gene lookup returns CDR1 SGDLS and CDR2 YYNGEE.

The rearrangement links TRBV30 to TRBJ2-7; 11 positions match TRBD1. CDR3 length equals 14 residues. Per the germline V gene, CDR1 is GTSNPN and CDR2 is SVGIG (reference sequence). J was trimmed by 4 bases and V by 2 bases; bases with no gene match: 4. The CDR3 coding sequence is TGTGCCTGGAGTAGCGGACAGGGGGCATACGAGCAGTACTTC. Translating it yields CAWSSGQGAYEQYF.

The CDR3 reads CASTPGPVSTEAFF. The CDR3 region has the DNA TGTGCCAGTACCCCGGGCCCGGTAAGCACTGAAGCTTTCTTT. The chain recombines TRBV19 with TRBJ1-1, with D unclear. Germline V gene data show CDR1 as LNHDA and CDR2 as SQIVND (reference sequence). V was pared by 7 bases and J by 4 bases, with 16 bases between. The CDR3 is 14 amino acids.

The CDR3 loop is CASSLAVSTGELFF. CDR3 in DNA: TGTGCCAGCAGCTTAGCGGTGTCCACCGGGGAGCTGTTTTTT. The V gene is TRBV7-9, the J gene TRBJ2-2; D is ambiguous. V gave up 0 bases and J gave up 4 bases, with 6 bases separating them. This CDR3 comprises 14 residues. In germline, CDR1 is SEHNR, CDR2 FQNEAQ (reference sequence).

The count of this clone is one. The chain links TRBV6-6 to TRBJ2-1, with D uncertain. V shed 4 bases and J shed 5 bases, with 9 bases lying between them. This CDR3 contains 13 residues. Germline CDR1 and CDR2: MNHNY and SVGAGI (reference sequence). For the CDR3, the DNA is TGTGCCAGCAGTTCCAATGCGAACAATGAGCAGTTCTTC. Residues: CASSSNANNEQFF.

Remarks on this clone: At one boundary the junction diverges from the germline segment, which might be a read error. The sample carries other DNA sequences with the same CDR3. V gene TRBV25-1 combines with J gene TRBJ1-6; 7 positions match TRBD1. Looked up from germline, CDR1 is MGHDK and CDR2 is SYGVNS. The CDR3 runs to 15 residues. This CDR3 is CASSRDSRPNSPLHF. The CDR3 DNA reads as TGTGCCAGCAGTCGGGACAGTCGCCCGAATTCACCTCTCCACTTT.

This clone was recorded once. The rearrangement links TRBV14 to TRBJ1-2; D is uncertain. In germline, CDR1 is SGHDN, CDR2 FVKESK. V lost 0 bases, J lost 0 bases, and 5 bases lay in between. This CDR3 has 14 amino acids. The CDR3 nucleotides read TGTGCCAGCAGCCAAGACAGAGCTAACTATGGCTACACCTTC. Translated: CASSQDRANYGYTF.

The CDR3 is CASSSYVSRTYEQYF. CDR3 coding DNA: TGTGCCAGCAGTTCATATGTCTCCCGGACCTACGAGCAGTACTTC. V is TRBV27 and J is TRBJ2-7; D gene ambiguous. V was pared by 4 bases and J by 2 bases, with 15 bases between. Germline CDR1 reads MNHEY; CDR2 reads SMNVEV (reference sequence). The CDR3 contains 15 residues.

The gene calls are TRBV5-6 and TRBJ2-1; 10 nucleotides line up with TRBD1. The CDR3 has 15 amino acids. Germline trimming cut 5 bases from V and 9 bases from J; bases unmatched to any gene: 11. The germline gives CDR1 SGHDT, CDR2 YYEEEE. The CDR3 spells CASSSSTGTGVEQFF. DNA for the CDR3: TGTGCCAGCAGTTCAAGTACCGGGACAGGGGTTGAGCAGTTCTTC.

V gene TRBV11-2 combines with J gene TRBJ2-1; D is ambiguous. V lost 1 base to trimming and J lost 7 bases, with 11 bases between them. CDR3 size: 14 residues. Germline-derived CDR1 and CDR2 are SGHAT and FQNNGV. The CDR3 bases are TGTGCCAGCAGCTTAGTAGACTGGGGTAATGAGCAGTTCTTC. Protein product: CASSLVDWGNEQFF.

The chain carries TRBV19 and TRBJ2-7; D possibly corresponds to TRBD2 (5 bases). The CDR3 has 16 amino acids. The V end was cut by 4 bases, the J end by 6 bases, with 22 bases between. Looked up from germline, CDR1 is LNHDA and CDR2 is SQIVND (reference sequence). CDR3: CASSTPSGLVPSEQYF. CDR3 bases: TGTGCCAGTAGTACCCCCTCCGGACTTGTACCCTCCGAGCAGTACTTC.

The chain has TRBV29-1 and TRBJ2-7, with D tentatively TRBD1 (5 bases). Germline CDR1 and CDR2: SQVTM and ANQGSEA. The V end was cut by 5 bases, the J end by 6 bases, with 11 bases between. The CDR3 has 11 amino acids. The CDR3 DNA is TGCAGCGTTTCCCAGGGATCCGAGCAGTACTTC. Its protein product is CSVSQGSEQYF.